This TCR beta chain was recovered during a study of CD8+CD57+ T cells in acquired aplastic anemia. The J segment lost 0 bases and the V segment lost 6 bases, leaving 3 bases of the junction unmatched. The germline V gene has CDR1 DFQATT and CDR2 SNEGSKA (reference sequence). The CDR3 extends over 13 amino acids. It was genomic DNA that served as the template for profiling TCR beta VDJ and CDR3. TCRdb reanalysed the reads using MiXCR and keeps one entry per CDR3 protein. The table shows about 190,000 distinct CDR3 sequences, with approximately 50% occurring only once. This clonotype originated in a human donor in good health, serving as a control. The chain is built from TRBV20-1 and TRBJ2-7; 9 bases are a match to TRBD1. The sequenced sample was sorted CD4+, CD8+, or CD8+CD57+ T cells (not recorded which) from PBMCs. In DNA form, the CDR3 reads TGCAGTGCAGGGACAGGGTTCTCCTACGAGCAGTACTTC. Protein sequence: CSAGTGFSYEQYF.